Shown below are 30 T cell receptor beta chains from a single sample sequenced in a study of T cell changes during pregnancy in multiple sclerosis. The repertoire was sequenced with immunoSEQ multiplex PCR; TCRdb's copy has only in-frame clones and lacks some. The sample holds tens of thousands of clones, over 90% seen once. The starting material was peripheral blood, obtained after pregnancy. All receptors come from a female donor with multiple sclerosis, enrolled in a pregnancy study.

V usage is TRBV7-7 and J usage is TRBJ2-1; a weak D match, TRBD1 (6 bases). Germline V gives CDR1 SSHAT, CDR2 FNYEAQ (reference sequence). V dropped 4 bases and J dropped 8 bases, with 12 bases sitting between them. The CDR3 runs 13 residues. CDR3 coding DNA: TGTGCCAGCAGCTCCCCAGGGGTACATGAGCAGTTCTTC. Residues: CASSSPGVHEQFF.

V and J are TRBV6-5 and TRBJ1-2, with D unresolved. The CDR3 has 13 amino acids. Per the germline V gene, CDR1 is MNHEY and CDR2 is SVGAGI. V was shortened by 2 bases and J by 7 bases, with 11 bases between the two germline ends. The CDR3 DNA reads as TGTGCCAGCAGTTACGGCAACCAACGTGGCTACACCTTC. Protein: CASSYGNQRGYTF.

This sequence joins TRBV27 and TRBJ1-3, with unresolved D. CDR3 length: 15 residues. Germline V lookup: CDR1 MNHEY, CDR2 SMNVEV (reference sequence). Trimming left V 5 bases short and J 0 bases short, with 11 bases between. CDR3 amino acids: CASSPDGSSGNTIYF. The CDR3 DNA reads as TGTGCCAGCAGTCCTGACGGGAGCTCTGGAAACACCATATATTTT.

The chain recombines TRBV1 with TRBJ1-2; the tabulated D call, TRBD1, remains unverified against the DNA. TRBV1 is tagged as a pseudogene. The length of the CDR3 is 19 residues. The CDR3 here is CTSSQDPTHPGQKYYGYTF. The CDR3 coding sequence is TGCACCAGCAGCCAAGATCCCACCCATCCGGGACAGAAGTACTATGGCTACACCTTC.

The V call is TRBV25-1, the J call TRBJ1-4; possibly TRBD1 for D (6 bases). The CDR3 extends over 15 amino acids. V dropped 4 bases and J dropped 0 bases, with 9 bases sitting between them. Per germline, CDR1 MGHDK and CDR2 SYGVNS. Here the CDR3 DNA reads TGTGCCAGCAGTGGGAAGGGGGCAACTAATGAAAAACTGTTTTTT. Protein sequence: CASSGKGATNEKLFF.

The chain links TRBV9 to TRBJ1-2; possible D gene TRBD1, 5 bases. Germline V gives CDR1 SGDLS, CDR2 YYNGEE. This CDR3 has 11 residues. V lost 7 bases, J lost 5 bases, and 9 bases lay in between. In DNA form, the CDR3 reads TGTGCCAGCCGGGGGGGTTATGGCTACACCTTC. As protein: CASRGGYGYTF.

The V gene is TRBV7-3, the J gene TRBJ2-1; D is undetermined. The CDR3 extends over 10 amino acids. The germline V gene has CDR1 SGHTA and CDR2 FQGTGA. V was cut by 2 bases and J by 12 bases, with 5 bases left in between. The CDR3 reads CASSLSRQFF. In DNA, the CDR3 is TGTGCCAGCAGCTTATCTCGGCAGTTCTTC.

V usage is TRBV11-2 and J usage is TRBJ2-4; 9 positions match TRBD2. Germline V CDR1 and CDR2: SGHAT, FQNNGV. The CDR3 is 17 residues long. V shed 2 bases, J shed 5 bases, and the junction held 10 bases outside the gene matches. CDR3 protein: CASSLRLRAGGENIQYF. The CDR3 bases are TGTGCCAGCAGCTTAAGGTTGCGTGCGGGAGGGGAAAACATTCAGTACTTC.

V usage is TRBV5-5 and J usage is TRBJ2-7, with TRBD2 identical over 8 bases. V was pared by 4 bases and J by 0 bases, with 9 bases of the junction left unmatched. In germline, CDR1 is SGHKS, CDR2 YYEKEE (reference sequence). The CDR3 is 16 amino acids. CDR3 sequence reads: CASSGGRAGASYEQYF. The CDR3, as DNA: TGTGCCAGCAGCGGCGGTCGAGCGGGGGCCTCCTACGAGCAGTACTTC.

This clone was seen a single time. This chain joins TRBV25-1 and TRBJ2-1, with 8 bases matching TRBD1. The CDR3 runs 14 residues. CDR1 and CDR2 from the germline V gene are MGHDK and SYGVNS. V lost 8 bases and J lost 7; bases outside the gene matches: 10. CDR3 amino acids: CASRGRGPGNEQFF. For the CDR3, the DNA is TGTGCCAGCCGGGGCAGGGGGCCGGGGAATGAGCAGTTCTTC.

CDR3 sequence: CASSEGTENQPQHF. CDR3 nucleotide sequence: TGTGCCAGCAGTGAAGGGACAGAAAATCAGCCCCAGCATTTT. This chain uses TRBV6-1 with TRBJ1-5, with D tentatively TRBD1 (6 bases). With 1 base removed from V and 4 bases from J, the gap between germline ends came to 8 bases. The germline gives CDR1 MNHNS, CDR2 SASEGT. This CDR3 region has 14 residues.

The chain recombines TRBV19 with TRBJ2-1, with TRBD2 identical over 10 bases. With V trimmed by 3 bases and J by 7 bases, 6 bases remained unmatched. Germline values: CDR1 LNHDA, CDR2 SQIVND (reference sequence). The CDR3 contains 15 residues. CDR3 residues: CASSIGLAGVNEQFF. The CDR3 coding sequence is TGTGCCAGTAGTATTGGGCTAGCGGGGGTTAATGAGCAGTTCTTC.

The J gene is TRBJ2-1, the V gene TRBV7-2; TRBD2 aligns across 13 bases. The CDR3 is 15 residues long. J gave up 4 bases and V 5 bases, and 2 bases lay outside the gene matches. Germline values: CDR1 SGHTA, CDR2 FQGNSA. This chain's CDR3 is CASSMGLAGYNEQFF. CDR3 coding DNA: TGTGCCAGCAGCATGGGACTAGCGGGGTACAATGAGCAGTTCTTC.

V usage is TRBV27 and J usage is TRBJ2-2, with a weak D call TRBD2 (6 bases). Germline CDR1 MNHEY, CDR2 SMNVEV (reference sequence). The CDR3 extends over 17 amino acids. Between the trimmed V and J ends, which lost 3 bases and 5 bases, there was a span of 19 bases. As DNA, the CDR3 is TGTGCCAGCAGTTTTCCACGAGGGTGGGAGGCGACCGGGGAGCTGTTTTTT. It yields the protein CASSFPRGWEATGELFF.

The chain links TRBV5-5 to TRBJ2-7, with 8 bases identical to TRBD2. Germline lookup yields CDR1 SGHKS and CDR2 YYEKEE (reference sequence). CDR3 length: 14 residues. J gave up 1 base and V 0 bases, and 0 bases lay outside the gene matches. The CDR3: CASSLVAGSYEQYF. Here the CDR3 DNA reads TGTGCCAGCAGCTTGGTAGCGGGATCCTACGAGCAGTACTTC.

V usage is TRBV9 and J usage is TRBJ2-1; a possible D gene is TRBD1 (6 bases). The CDR3 has 14 amino acids. With 3 bases removed from V and 3 bases from J, the gap between germline ends came to 10 bases. Germline CDR1 reads SGDLS; CDR2 reads YYNGEE. For the CDR3, the DNA is TGTGCCAGCAGCGCGGTAGGGGGCTACAATGAGCAGTTCTTC. It encodes CASSAVGGYNEQFF.

The chain is built from TRBV5-6 and TRBJ2-6; 7 nucleotides match TRBD1. Trimming took 2 bases from V and 1 from J; bases not matched to a gene: 3. In germline, CDR1 is SGHDT, CDR2 YYEEEE. The CDR3 has 16 residues. The chain's CDR3 is CASSFDRVSGANVLTF. CDR3 in DNA: TGTGCCAGCAGCTTCGACAGGGTTTCTGGGGCCAACGTCCTGACTTTC.

Only a few counts were recorded for this clone. V and J are TRBV15 and TRBJ1-4, with unresolved D. V was pared by 4 bases and J by 8 bases, with 20 bases between. Germline assignment: CDR1 LNHNV and CDR2 YYDKDF (reference sequence). The CDR3 loop spans 16 amino acids. The CDR3 loop reads CATSTGPQFYKEKLFF. The CDR3 DNA follows: TGTGCCACCAGCACAGGTCCACAGTTTTATAAAGAAAAACTGTTTTTT.

This chain connects TRBV5-8 to TRBJ2-3; 7 bases are a match to TRBD1. The V gene's germline CDR1 is SGHTS and CDR2 YDEGEE. V trimming: 0 bases; J trimming: 4 bases; junction bases outside the gene matches: 2. CDR3 size: 14 residues. In DNA form, the CDR3 reads TGTGCCAGCAGCTTGGGACAGGGACCAGATACGCAGTATTTT. Amino acids: CASSLGQGPDTQYF.

The chain uses TRBV6-5 and TRBJ1-2; 8 nucleotides align to TRBD1. CDR1 MNHEY and CDR2 SVGAGI come from the germline V gene. This CDR3 spans 14 amino acids. V dropped 6 bases and J dropped 4; count of bases not matched to a gene: 7. The CDR3: CASSLSGQAYGYTF. The CDR3, as DNA: TGTGCCAGCAGCCTCTCGGGACAGGCCTATGGCTACACCTTC.

The rearrangement joins TRBV18 to TRBJ2-2, with D perhaps TRBD2 (6 bases). The CDR3 consists of 16 residues. The germline gives CDR1 KGHSH, CDR2 LQKENI. Trimming took off 3 bases at V and 4 bases at J, with 15 bases between the two ends. This chain's CDR3 is CASSPSWPGGTGELFF. The CDR3 region has the DNA TGTGCCAGCTCACCTTCATGGCCCGGGGGCACCGGGGAGCTGTTTTTT.

The rearrangement joins TRBV7-2 to TRBJ2-5; 12 nucleotides line up with TRBD2. The CDR3 covers 15 residues. V shed 3 bases and J 5 bases; nucleotides not matched to a gene: 4. The germline CDR1 and CDR2 sequences are SGHTA and FQGNSA. The CDR3 loop reads CASSLTSGGEETQYF. CDR3 nucleotide sequence: TGTGCCAGCAGCTTGACTAGCGGGGGCGAGGAGACCCAGTACTTC.

This clone turned up a few times. The chain combines TRBV15 with TRBJ1-6; D not certain. The V end lost 0 bases, the J end lost 6 bases, and 6 bases lay between the germline ends. This CDR3 is 14 amino acids long. CDR1 LNHNV and CDR2 YYDKDF come from the germline V gene (reference sequence). The CDR3 sequence is CATSRDRGNSPLHF. In DNA form, the CDR3 reads TGTGCCACCAGCAGAGATCGCGGTAATTCACCCCTCCACTTT.

The rearrangement uses TRBV11-2 and TRBJ2-1, with TRBD2 identical over 7 bases. The ends lost 2 bases at V and 12 bases at J; junction bases unmatched: 4. This CDR3 spans 12 amino acids. Germline CDR1 is SGHAT and CDR2 is FQNNGV. The CDR3 nucleotides read TGTGCCAGCAGCTTACAGTCGGGGGGGCAGTTCTTC. Amino acids: CASSLQSGGQFF. Combining the CDR3 with reference TRBV11-2 and TRBJ2-1 gives the whole variable domain EAGVAQSPRYKIIEKRQSVAFWCNPISGHATLYWYQQILGQGPKLLIQFQNNGVVDDSQLPKDRFSAERLKGVDSTLKIQPAKLEDSAVYLCASSLQSGGQFFGPGTRLTVL.

A few counts support this clone. The chain employs TRBV7-2 and TRBJ1-6, with D hard to call. Germline V CDR1 and CDR2: SGHTA, FQGNSA. The V and J ends lost 4 bases and 6 bases respectively, with 16 bases between them. This CDR3 is 16 amino acids long. The CDR3 reads CASSSRLQLGNSPLHF. The CDR3 DNA reads TGTGCCAGCAGCTCCAGGCTCCAATTGGGTAATTCACCCCTCCACTTT. The whole variable domain, filled in from reference TRBV7-2 and TRBJ1-6, reads GAGVSQSPSNKVTEKGKDVELRCDPISGHTALYWYRQSLGQGLEFLIYFQGNSAPDKSGLPSDRFSAERTGGSVSTLTIQRTQQEDSAVYLCASSSRLQLGNSPLHFGNGTRLTVT.

This sequence joins TRBV6-1 and TRBJ1-2, with unresolved D. Trimming stripped 8 bases from V and 0 bases from J, with 7 bases between. The CDR3 consists of 12 residues. Germline CDR1 MNHNS, CDR2 SASEGT. CDR3 region: CASRETNYGYTF. The DNA of the CDR3 is TGTGCCAGCCGGGAGACTAACTATGGCTACACCTTC.

V gene TRBV12-2 combines with J gene TRBJ1-4; the listed D gene, TRBD1, was not tested against the DNA. TRBV12-2 is annotated as a pseudogene. The CDR3 has 17 residues. CDR3 sequence: CASRPTDGVSTNEKLFF. CDR3 nucleotides: TGTGCAAGTCGCCCGACAGACGGCGTGTCGACTAATGAAAAACTGTTTTTT.

The V and J genes are TRBV9 and TRBJ2-5, with 8 bases aligning to TRBD2. Per the germline V gene, CDR1 is SGDLS and CDR2 is YYNGEE. V was clipped by 4 bases and J by 5 bases; unmatched bases: 10. The CDR3 totals 15 residues. CDR3 nucleotide sequence: TGTGCCAGCAGCACCCGCGGGGGGATTGGGGAGACCCAGTACTTC. It is translated as CASSTRGGIGETQYF. The full variable domain, in which reference TRBV9 and TRBJ2-5 provide the parts outside the CDR3, is DSGVTQTPKHLITATGQRVTLRCSPRSGDLSVYWYQQSLDQGLQFLIQYYNGEERAKGNILERFSAQQFPDLHSELNLSSLELGDSALYFCASSTRGGIGETQYFGPGTRLLVL.

The chain is built from TRBV9 and TRBJ1-3; 7 positions agree with TRBD1. This CDR3 comprises 16 residues. Germline CDR1 and CDR2: SGDLS and YYNGEE. J gave up 0 bases and V 2 bases, and 5 bases lay outside the gene matches. This chain's CDR3 is CASSVAGQSSGNTIYF. The DNA of the CDR3 is TGTGCCAGCAGCGTGGCGGGACAGAGCTCTGGAAACACCATATATTTT. Complete variable domain (other parts from reference TRBV9 and TRBJ1-3): DSGVTQTPKHLITATGQRVTLRCSPRSGDLSVYWYQQSLDQGLQFLIQYYNGEERAKGNILERFSAQQFPDLHSELNLSSLELGDSALYFCASSVAGQSSGNTIYFGEGSWLTVV.

This chain's CDR3 is CASSYERGQPQHF. In DNA form, the CDR3 reads TGTGCCAGCAGTTATGAAAGGGGTCAGCCCCAGCATTTT. This chain joins TRBV6-5 and TRBJ1-5; D is possibly TRBD1 (5 bases). CDR1 is MNHEY, CDR2 SVGAGI, per germline. The V end lost 3 bases, the J end lost 6 bases, and 9 bases lay between the germline ends. The length of the CDR3 is 13 residues.